The 30 T cell receptor beta chains below were found in one sample sequenced in a study of metastatic and nonmetastatic thyroid tumors. Treatment of any kind had been given to no patient before thyroid surgery. MiXCR re-clonotyped the PCR reads for TCRdb. The sample holds tens of thousands of clones, about 12% seen once. The sample consisted of blood. These receptors originate from a female donor with papillary thyroid cancer or a benign thyroid nodule (not recorded which). Some clones in this sample may be carry-over from other donors' samples.

The gene calls are TRBV19 and TRBJ2-1, with 7 bases lining up with TRBD2. This CDR3 has 14 residues. Germline CDR1 LNHDA, CDR2 SQIVND (reference sequence). V lost 3 bases to trimming and J lost 7 bases; unmatched junction nucleotides: 6. The CDR3 is CASSIGGGLNEQFF. In nucleotides, the CDR3 is TGTGCCAGTAGTATTGGGGGGGGTTTGAATGAGCAGTTCTTC.

The CDR3 DNA follows: TGTGCCAGCAGTTACTGTCTAGCGGGTATGGATGAGCAGTTCTTC. Translated: CASSYCLAGMDEQFF. The chain links TRBV6-4 to TRBJ2-1; 8 nucleotides line up with TRBD2. Germline CDR1 is MRHNA and CDR2 is SNTAGT. Unmatched junction bases numbered 11, after V lost 5 bases and J lost 8 bases. CDR3 length: 15 amino acids.

This clone appeared many times. V usage is TRBV4-2 and J usage is TRBJ1-5; D is ambiguous. CDR3 length: 15 residues. The V end was cut by 7 bases, the J end by 0 bases, with 13 bases between. Germline CDR1 LGHNA, CDR2 YNFKEQ. CDR3 nucleotide sequence: TGTGCCAGCAAGGGATCAGTTAATAGCAATCAGCCCCAGCATTTT. It codes for CASKGSVNSNQPQHF.

This clone has at least ten counts. This chain connects TRBV28 to TRBJ2-3; 8 bases are a match to TRBD2. In germline, CDR1 is MDHEN, CDR2 SYDVKM. The V segment lost 5 bases and the J segment 4 bases; nucleotides outside the gene matches: 8. This CDR3 is 15 amino acids long. For the CDR3, the DNA is TGTGCCAGCAGTACCCGGGAGGGCCTGGCAGATACGCAGTATTTT. It yields the protein CASSTREGLADTQYF.

This clone was observed a handful of times. The rearrangement links TRBV7-8 to TRBJ2-7; D not resolved. The CDR3 consists of 11 residues. The V gene lost 8 bases and the J gene lost 3 bases, with 8 bases spanning the gap. CDR1 SGHVS and CDR2 FQNEAQ come from the germline V gene. The CDR3 region is CASVLDYEQYF. The CDR3 nucleotides read TGTGCCAGCGTCTTGGACTACGAGCAGTACTTC.

V and J are TRBV6-5 and TRBJ2-7; TRBD2 aligns across 9 bases. Per germline, CDR1 MNHEY and CDR2 SVGAGI. The CDR3 spans 15 residues. The V gene end was trimmed by 1 base and the J gene end by 1 base; junction bases not matched to a gene: 2. The CDR3 loop is CASSYLTSGSYEQYF. The CDR3 region has the DNA TGTGCCAGCAGTTACTTGACTAGCGGATCCTACGAGCAGTACTTC.

Many counts were recorded for this clone. The chain is built from TRBV19 and TRBJ1-2; TRBD1 aligns across 9 bases. Germline CDR1 is LNHDA and CDR2 is SQIVND (reference sequence). The CDR3 is 14 residues long. V lost 6 bases, J lost 6 bases, and 8 bases stayed unmatched. The CDR3 sequence is CASSLQGAFHGYTF. The CDR3 DNA follows: TGTGCCAGTAGCCTACAGGGGGCGTTTCATGGCTACACCTTC. Combining the CDR3 with reference TRBV19 and TRBJ1-2 gives the whole variable domain DGGITQSPKYLFRKEGQNVTLSCEQNLNHDAMYWYRQDPGQGLRLIYYSQIVNDFQKGDIAEGYSVSREKKESFPLTVTSAQKNPTAFYLCASSLQGAFHGYTFGSGTRLTVV.

The chain uses TRBV28 and TRBJ1-2; D gene ambiguous. The V gene's germline CDR1 is MDHEN and CDR2 SYDVKM. Trimming removed 11 bases from V and 8 bases from J, with 15 bases in between. The CDR3 sequence is 11 residues long. CDR3 in DNA: TGTGCCTCCTCTCTAGGGCGAGGCTACACCTTC. This codes for CASSLGRGYTF.

This clone was detected many times. The V call is TRBV4-1, the J call TRBJ1-4; D unresolved. Looked up from germline, CDR1 is MGHRA and CDR2 is YSYEKL. V was pared by 3 bases and J by 10 bases, with 15 bases between. The CDR3 sequence is 14 residues long. The CDR3 DNA sequence: TGCGCCAGCAGCCATCCCGGAGCTACCGGAAAACTGTTTTTT. It specifies CASSHPGATGKLFF.

The genes are TRBV7-2 and TRBJ1-2, with D unclear. The CDR3 runs 12 residues. Trimming took off 3 bases at V and 7 bases at J, with 9 bases between the two ends. Germline V gene sequence: CDR1 SGHTA, CDR2 FQGNSA. The CDR3 sequence: CASSLSGFGYTF. The CDR3 DNA reads as TGTGCCAGCAGCTTGAGCGGATTTGGCTACACCTTC. The entire variable domain, with the rest obtained from reference TRBV7-2 and TRBJ1-2, is as follows: GAGVSQSPSNKVTEKGKDVELRCDPISGHTALYWYRQSLGQGLEFLIYFQGNSAPDKSGLPSDRFSAERTGGSVSTLTIQRTQQEDSAVYLCASSLSGFGYTFGSGTRLTVV.

The V gene is TRBV20-1, the J gene TRBJ2-3; D gene uncertain. V lost 0 bases to trimming and J lost 0 bases, with 13 bases between them. CDR1 DFQATT and CDR2 SNEGSKA come from the germline V gene (reference sequence). There are 16 residues in the CDR3. DNA of the CDR3: TGCAGTGCTAGAGATCCCCGACCCCTGAGCACAGATACGCAGTATTTT. Amino acid sequence: CSARDPRPLSTDTQYF.

This clone was observed at least ten times. This chain joins TRBV27 and TRBJ1-5; D is uncertain. The CDR3 loop spans 13 amino acids. Trimming cost V 5 bases and J 3 bases, with 8 bases left between them. Germline V gene data show CDR1 as MNHEY and CDR2 as SMNVEV (reference sequence). The CDR3 is CASSDGSNQPQHF. The CDR3, as DNA: TGTGCCAGCAGTGACGGGTCCAATCAGCCCCAGCATTTT.

The J gene is TRBJ1-2, the V gene TRBV28; D unclear. V was clipped by 3 bases and J by 1 base, with 9 bases between them. The CDR3 covers 14 residues. Germline CDR1 MDHEN, CDR2 SYDVKM. Written as DNA, the CDR3 is TGTGCCAGCAGTTTTGGGTTTCATAACTATGGCTACACCTTC. Its translation: CASSFGFHNYGYTF.

This chain links TRBV6-1 with TRBJ2-7; D is perhaps TRBD1 or TRBD2 (5 bases each). Trimming took 2 bases from V and 5 from J, leaving 7 bases between them. The CDR3 totals 12 residues. Germline V gives CDR1 MNHNS, CDR2 SASEGT. This chain's CDR3 is CASSEQGDEQYV. In DNA, the CDR3 is TGTGCCAGCAGTGAACAGGGAGACGAGCAGTACGTC.

This clone has at least ten counts. The rearrangement links TRBV30 to TRBJ2-2; the match to TRBD1 covers 8 bases. The CDR3 has 13 residues. Per germline, CDR1 GTSNPN and CDR2 SVGIG (reference sequence). V was clipped by 8 bases and J by 5 bases; unmatched bases: 7. The CDR3 nucleotides are TGTGCCCAGGGGGCGCGACGGACCGGGGAGCTGTTTTTT. It is translated as CAQGARRTGELFF.

This clone was detected ten times or more. This may be a read error, as it is one base from a much larger clone. V gene TRBV6-2 or TRBV6-3 combines with J gene TRBJ2-1; D is possibly TRBD1 or TRBD2 (7 bases each). Germline V gene lookup returns CDR1 MNHEY and CDR2 SVGEGT. The CDR3 spans 15 residues. The V and J ends lost 0 bases and 9 bases respectively, with 15 bases between them. CDR3 in DNA: TGTGCCAGCAGTTACTCGACTAGCAGGGGGAGTGAGCAGTTCTTC. The encoded protein is CASSYSTSRGSEQFF.

This clone came up many times. The chain combines TRBV9 with TRBJ2-7, with 7 bases aligning to TRBD1. The CDR3 has 15 amino acids. The germline V gene has CDR1 SGDLS and CDR2 YYNGEE. V lost 3 bases and J lost 7; bases outside the gene matches: 13. The CDR3 loop reads CASSGGPGGQPEQYF. CDR3 bases: TGTGCCAGCAGCGGAGGGCCAGGGGGACAACCGGAGCAGTACTTC.

Concerning this clone itself: Sequence at one end of the junction differs from germline and may be a read error. The chain has TRBV6-2 or TRBV6-3 and TRBJ2-3, with unresolved D. CDR1 is MNHEY and CDR2 is SVGEGT in the germline V gene. The CDR3 sequence is 12 residues long. The CDR3 loop is CTSSYRTDTQYF. In DNA form, the CDR3 reads TGTACCAGCAGTTATCGGACAGATACGCAGTATTTT.

The sample holds many counts of this clone. The chain recombines TRBV7-9 with TRBJ2-2, with D perhaps matching TRBD1 (6 bases). Trimming took 2 bases from V and 2 from J, leaving 9 bases between them. CDR3 length: 15 amino acids. Germline V gene data show CDR1 as SEHNR and CDR2 as FQNEAQ (reference sequence). The CDR3 nucleotides are TGTGCCAGCAGCTTAACGGACAGCAACACCGGGGAGCTGTTTTTT. Translated: CASSLTDSNTGELFF.

Sample share makes this clone medium-sized. The chain uses TRBV28 and TRBJ2-7, with TRBD2 identical over 8 bases. This CDR3 comprises 14 residues. J lost 2 bases, V lost 5 bases, and 5 bases had no gene match. Germline V gives CDR1 MDHEN, CDR2 SYDVKM. The CDR3 sequence: CASSPPGLAYEQYF. CDR3 in DNA: TGTGCCAGCAGTCCACCGGGACTAGCCTACGAGCAGTACTTC.

This clone is labeled as medium-sized. The chain couples TRBV15 to TRBJ2-7; 9 bases map to TRBD1. V shed 1 base and J 5 bases; nucleotides not matched to a gene: 9. Germline V CDR1 and CDR2: LNHNV, YYDKDF (reference sequence). The CDR3 spans 16 residues. CDR3 amino acids: CATSRVERTGANEQYF. The CDR3 DNA follows: TGTGCCACCAGCAGAGTTGAGAGGACAGGGGCGAACGAGCAGTACTTC. Variable domain in full (rest from reference TRBV15 and TRBJ2-7): DAMVIQNPRYQVTQFGKPVTLSCSQTLNHNVMYWYQQKSSQAPKLLFHYYDKDFNNEADTPDNFQSRRPNTSFCFLDIRSPGLGDTAMYLCATSRVERTGANEQYFGPGTRLTVT.

Worth noting for this clone: Possible read error: a much larger clone is one base away. The chain uses TRBV3-1 and TRBJ1-1, with D possibly TRBD1 on 6 matching bases. Germline V gives CDR1 LGHDT, CDR2 YNNKEL (reference sequence). The CDR3 contains 13 residues. The CDR3, as DNA: TGTGCCCGCAGCATTAAGGGGGACACTGAAGCTTTCTTT. Its protein product is CARSIKGDTEAFF.

In its sample, this clone was seen many times. The chain recombines TRBV12-3 or TRBV12-4 with TRBJ1-1; TRBD1 is a possible D gene (6 bases). This CDR3 comprises 20 residues. Trimming cost V 1 base and J 1 base, with 25 bases left between them. CDR3 bases: TGTGCCAGCAGTTTAGTAGGGGATTCCTCGGGACACAGAGAGAACACTGAAGCTTTCTTT. Its protein product is CASSLVGDSSGHRENTEAFF.

Comments on this clone: One end of the junction does not line up with germline, which may come from a read error. This rearrangement joins TRBV12-3 or TRBV12-4 to TRBJ1-2; no clear D gene. The CDR3 totals 14 residues. Here the CDR3 DNA reads TGTGTCAGCAGTCTAGGGCACTTGGGTTATGGCTACACCTTC. It specifies CVSSLGHLGYGYTF.

The rearrangement links TRBV4-1 to TRBJ1-3; D is unclear. CDR1 and CDR2 from the germline V gene are MGHRA and YSYEKL. V was clipped by 3 bases and J by 4 bases, with 13 bases between them. The CDR3 length is 15 residues. The CDR3: CASSQNPSAGNTIYF. The CDR3 nucleotides are TGCGCCAGCAGCCAGAACCCTTCCGCAGGAAACACCATATATTTT.

This clone was recorded many times. The J gene is TRBJ1-1, the V gene TRBV13, with 7 positions matching TRBD1. The junction had 12 bases not matched to a gene; V was cut back by 5 bases and J by 3 bases. The CDR3 consists of 16 residues. Looked up from germline, CDR1 is PRHDT and CDR2 is FYEKMQ (reference sequence). CDR3 DNA: TGTGCCAGCAGCCCCTACAGGGGAACCCTAGACACTGAAGCTTTCTTT. This sequence encodes CASSPYRGTLDTEAFF.

This clone was observed many times. V is TRBV28 and J is TRBJ2-7; D is possibly TRBD1 (5 bases). Germline CDR1 is MDHEN and CDR2 is SYDVKM. With 5 bases removed from V and 5 bases from J, the gap between germline ends came to 19 bases. This CDR3 has 15 amino acids. CDR3 sequence (DNA): TGTGCCAGCAGTCCCACTGTGAAGAACAGGCACGAGCAGTACTTC. This gives the protein CASSPTVKNRHEQYF.

This clone was recorded at least ten times. V and J are TRBV19 and TRBJ2-6; D not certain. The V gene's germline CDR1 is LNHDA and CDR2 SQIVND (reference sequence). Trimming pared 4 bases from V and 0 bases from J, leaving 10 bases between. The CDR3 has 16 residues. DNA for the CDR3: TGTGCCAGTAGTAAGCTGGATGCCTCTGGGGCCAACGTCCTGACTTTC. Translated, it gives CASSKLDASGANVLTF.

The CDR3 nucleotides are TGTGCCAGCAGTACAGGACTTAACACCGGGGAGCTGTTTTTT. Translated: CASSTGLNTGELFF. This sequence joins TRBV12-3 or TRBV12-4 and TRBJ2-2; D might be TRBD1 or TRBD2, each matching 5 bases. Trimming took off 5 bases at V and 2 bases at J, with 9 bases between the two ends. The CDR3 loop spans 14 amino acids.

Concerning this clone: This may be a read error, as it is one base from a much larger clone. The chain is built from TRBV5-1 and TRBJ2-3; 7 bases fit TRBD2. The germline CDR1 and CDR2 sequences are SGHRS and YFSETQ. The CDR3 is 15 amino acids. V lost 5 bases to trimming and J lost 1 base; unmatched junction nucleotides: 7. In nucleotides, the CDR3 is TGCGCCAGCAGACAAGTAAGCGGGGGCACAGATACGCAGTATTTT. It encodes CASRQVSGGTDTQYF.